These T cell receptor beta chains were read from a single sample in a study of cytomegalovirus exposure and HLA in healthy donors. Generated by immunoSEQ multiplex PCR, the TCRdb table keeps only in-frame clones and is missing some. This sample yields about 210,000 clones, of which more than 75% are seen a single time; 0.39% belongs to the top ten. Sequencing used PBMCs. The receptors come from a male donor in good health and CMV-seropositive. Both conserved end residues are part of each CDR3.

v_gene,j_gene,CDR3aa
TRBV7-2,TRBJ1-1,CASSAQGGVTEAFF
TRBV9,TRBJ2-1,CASSPRTSGGFGQFF
TRBV19,TRBJ2-1,CASSLGMWESSYNEQFF
TRBV18,TRBJ2-2,CASSPLTGDTGELFF
TRBV7-2,TRBJ2-1,CASSLVGYEQFF
TRBV7-3,TRBJ2-5,CASSPTSGGKKTQYF
TRBV7-9,TRBJ2-1,CASSLGTGGWVEQFF
TRBV7-2,TRBJ2-2,CASSFTSGGLNTGELFF
TRBV5-4,TRBJ2-5,CASTGVKLGGGETQYF
TRBV13,TRBJ2-7,CVSSLVAGDRYEQYF
TRBV7-3,TRBJ2-7,CASSSVAGAYEQYF